This paragraph reports one T cell receptor (beta chain). Antigen: not known. The record originates from a study of cytomegalovirus exposure and HLA in healthy donors. This CDR3 contains 14 residues. Germline CDR1 and CDR2: PRHDT and FYEKMQ (reference sequence). The germline V and J ends were trimmed by 5 bases and 5 bases, with 15 bases remaining between them. The PCR ran on 60 Vbeta and 13 Jbeta primers. Data came from immunoSEQ multiplex PCR; TCRdb stores just in-frame clones and leaves some out. The table lists 100,000 to 150,000 clones, over 70% of them singletons. Study observations and caveats: The listing of roughly 160 TCR beta chains classed them as cytomegalovirus-associated. Most TCRs appeared rarely, but some public TCRs recurred in many donors. Later analysis identified a missense DCLRE1C variant that was linked to TCR beta V- and J-gene trimming. Per a later analysis, fewer than 20,000 TCR beta sequences showed association with HLA alleles at 0.05 false discovery rate.

The sample comprised PBMCs. This sequence was found in a middle-aged woman in good health and CMV-seronegative. The chain carries TRBV13 and TRBJ1-2; D perhaps matches TRBD1 (5 bases). The CDR3 here is CASSGRQQGYGYTF. CDR3 nucleotides: TGTGCCAGCAGCGGAAGACAGCAAGGATATGGCTACACCTTC.